This T cell receptor beta chain emerged from a study of shared clonotypes between healthy human individuals. The germline CDR1 and CDR2 sequences are MDHEN and SYDVKM. The CDR3 loop spans 14 amino acids. Trimming pared 6 bases from V and 4 bases from J, leaving 13 bases between. The method was immunoSEQ multiplex PCR; TCRdb's version includes in-frame clones alone and lacks a portion of them. Of 560,000 or so clones in the sample, approximately 96% are singletons; the top ten hold 0.11%. CD45RO negativity and positive selection for CCR7 defined naive CD8 cells, a population that excluded terminally differentiated effector memory CD45RA+ cells.

The sequence derives from a woman younger than 45 in good health. The chain recombines TRBV28 with TRBJ1-5, with D possibly being TRBD1 (5 bases). The sequencing sample was made of naive CD8+ T cells sorted from blood. In nucleotides, the CDR3 is TGTGCCAGCAGCTCCGGGACCTTTAATCAGCCCCAGCATTTT. This sequence encodes CASSSGTFNQPQHF.